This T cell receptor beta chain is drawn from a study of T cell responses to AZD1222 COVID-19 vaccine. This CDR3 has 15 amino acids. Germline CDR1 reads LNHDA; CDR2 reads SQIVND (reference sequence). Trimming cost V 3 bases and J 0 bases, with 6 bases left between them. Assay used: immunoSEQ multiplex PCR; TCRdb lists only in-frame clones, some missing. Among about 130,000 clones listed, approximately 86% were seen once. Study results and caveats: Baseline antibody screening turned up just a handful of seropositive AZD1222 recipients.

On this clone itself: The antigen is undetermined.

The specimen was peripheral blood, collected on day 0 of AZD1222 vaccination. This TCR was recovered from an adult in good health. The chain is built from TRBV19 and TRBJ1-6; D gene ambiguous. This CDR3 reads CASSIQSSYNSPLHF. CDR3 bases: TGTGCCAGTAGTATTCAGAGCTCCTATAATTCACCCCTCCACTTT.